This T cell receptor (beta chain) was sequenced in a study of PD-1 blockade in classical Hodgkin lymphoma. Stated time point: cycle 4 day 1 (C4D1), after 6 weeks of nivolumab. Autologous stem cell transplantation was followed by relapse in every patient, and brentuximab vedotin exposure varied. Profiled with immunoSEQ multiplex PCR; TCRdb holds only in-frame clones, not every one. The sample has tens of thousands of clones, just over 90% seen once. Germline V CDR1 and CDR2: MGHRA, YSYEKL. The V segment lost 1 base and the J segment 4 bases; nucleotides outside the gene matches: 5. CDR3 size: 15 residues.

Sequenced here: peripheral blood mononuclear cells (PBMCs), sampled before the fourth cycle of nivolumab. The origin of this receptor is a human donor with classical Hodgkin lymphoma. The rearrangement joins TRBV4-1 to TRBJ2-5; 8 bases align to TRBD2. The CDR3 sequence is CASSQVILAGETQYF. The CDR3 nucleotides are TGCGCCAGCAGCCAAGTGATTCTAGCGGGAGAGACCCAGTACTTC.